Each of the 9 T cell receptor beta chains below was sequenced from the same sample in a study of shared clonotypes between healthy human individuals. Assay: immunoSEQ multiplex PCR; the TCRdb copy retains only in-frame clones and omits some. The table lists about 520,000 clones, 90% to 97% of them singletons. The specimen was naive CD4+ T cells sorted from blood. Subset denoted: CD45RA+ positively selected. The source of these receptors is a woman aged 25 to 45 in good health.

The rearrangement uses TRBV4-1 and TRBJ2-1; no firm D call. The CDR3 runs 15 residues. V dropped 4 bases and J dropped 7 bases, with 17 bases sitting between them. The V gene's germline CDR1 is MGHRA and CDR2 YSYEKL. For the CDR3, the DNA is TGCGCCAGCAGCCGGGGTCCGCTCACTTGGAATGAGCAGTTCTTC. This encodes CASSRGPLTWNEQFF.

The chain carries TRBV13 and TRBJ2-5; D is unclear. Germline V gives CDR1 PRHDT, CDR2 FYEKMQ (reference sequence). The CDR3 spans 14 residues. The V and J ends lost 3 bases and 1 base respectively, with 9 bases between them. CDR3 DNA: TGTGCCAGCAGCTTTTTAACAGCCCAAGAGACCCAGTACTTC. Encoded protein: CASSFLTAQETQYF.

This rearrangement joins TRBV19 to TRBJ1-1; 8 nucleotides align to TRBD1. The CDR3 loop spans 17 amino acids. The germline CDR1 and CDR2 sequences are LNHDA and SQIVND (reference sequence). J was trimmed by 0 bases and V by 5 bases; bases with no gene match: 11. The CDR3 loop is CASSSWTGPGMNTEAFF. CDR3 in DNA: TGTGCCAGTAGTTCCTGGACAGGGCCAGGAATGAACACTGAAGCTTTCTTT.

This clone was recorded a few times. The V and J genes are TRBV18 and TRBJ1-1; unclear D gene. Germline CDR1 and CDR2: KGHSH and LQKENI. V was pared by 3 bases and J by 1 base, with 12 bases between. The CDR3 totals 15 residues. CDR3 loop: CASSPMDGTNTEAFF. DNA for the CDR3: TGTGCCAGCTCACCCATGGACGGAACGAACACTGAAGCTTTCTTT.

This chain connects TRBV7-8 to TRBJ1-6, with a tentative D call TRBD1 (6 bases). Trimming removed 5 bases at V and 7 bases at J, with 18 bases between. Germline V gene sequence: CDR1 SGHVS, CDR2 FQNEAQ. CDR3 length: 16 amino acids. CDR3 region: CASSLGYGGYNSPLHF. CDR3 bases: TGTGCCAGCAGCCTGGGGTATGGGGGCTACAATTCACCCCTCCACTTT.

Here the CDR3 DNA reads TGTGCCAGCAGATTGACCGGGGAGCAGTACTTC. Encoded protein: CASRLTGEQYF. The chain carries TRBV2 and TRBJ2-5; maybe TRBD2 (5 bases). With 6 bases removed from V and 11 bases from J, the gap between germline ends came to 13 bases. The V gene's germline CDR1 is SNHLY and CDR2 FYNNEI. The CDR3 has 11 amino acids.

In DNA form, the CDR3 reads TGTGCCAGCTCACCACGAGAAAGGGGGGGTACAGATACGCAGTATTTT. Translated: CASSPRERGGTDTQYF. This rearrangement joins TRBV18 to TRBJ2-3; tentative D call: TRBD2 (7 bases). Germline CDR1 is KGHSH and CDR2 is LQKENI. The V end was cut by 1 base, the J end by 3 bases, with 14 bases between. There are 16 residues in the CDR3.

The rearrangement uses TRBV28 and TRBJ1-2; unclear D gene. The CDR3 has 13 amino acids. V gave up 10 bases and J gave up 3 bases, with 15 bases separating them. The germline gives CDR1 MDHEN, CDR2 SYDVKM. In DNA, the CDR3 is TGTGCCACCTCATCGTTAGGGCACTATGGCTACACCTTC. Translation: CATSSLGHYGYTF.

This chain joins TRBV4-1 and TRBJ2-2; possible D gene TRBD2, 5 bases. The length of the CDR3 is 16 residues. The germline V gene encodes CDR1 MGHRA and CDR2 YSYEKL. Trimming pared 6 bases from V and 2 bases from J, leaving 16 bases between. The CDR3 bases are TGCGCCAGCAGGGTATCGGCGAGCGGTAACACCGGGGAGCTGTTTTTT. Translated: CASRVSASGNTGELFF.